These 21 T cell receptor beta chains originate from one sample sequenced in a study of early T cells in non-severe SARS-CoV-2 infection. TCRdb re-called the 5' RACE reads through MiXCR, storing one row per CDR3 protein. Among roughly 26,000 distinct CDR3 sequences, approximately 5.1% were seen once, and the ten largest hold 3% to 4.5%. The sample taken for sequencing was whole blood. All receptors derive from an adult who was a healthcare worker with PCR-confirmed SARS-CoV-2 infection or an uninfected control (not recorded which).

This clonotype appeared a few times. The chain has TRBV6-1 and TRBJ1-1; D might be TRBD1 (6 bases). The germline V and J ends were trimmed by 8 bases and 5 bases, with 21 bases remaining between them. This CDR3 contains 15 residues. Germline V CDR1 and CDR2: MNHNS, SASEGT. The CDR3: CASENIQGSGTEAFF. In DNA, the CDR3 is TGTGCCAGCGAAAACATCCAGGGGAGCGGGACTGAAGCTTTCTTT.

This clonotype came up many times. The DNA of the CDR3 is TGTGCCAGCAGCCAGGAGGGGGAAAGATCACCCCTCCACTTT. Its translation: CASSQEGERSPLHF. This sequence joins TRBV4-2 and TRBJ1-6; TRBD1 might be the D (6 bases). The CDR3 has 14 amino acids. Germline CDR1 and CDR2: LGHNA and YNFKEQ. V was clipped by 3 bases and J by 10 bases, with 13 bases between them.

This clonotype has at least ten counts. The gene calls are TRBV11-2 and TRBJ1-5, with D maybe TRBD1 (6 bases). The germline V and J ends were trimmed by 5 bases and 3 bases, with 11 bases remaining between them. The CDR3 is made up of 14 amino acids. Germline values: CDR1 SGHAT, CDR2 FQNNGV. This CDR3 reads CASSKDSFNQPQHF. The CDR3, as DNA: TGTGCCAGCAGCAAGGACAGTTTCAATCAGCCCCAGCATTTT.

This CDR3 is CASSDPRQTYEQYF. The CDR3 DNA follows: TGTGCCAGCAGCGACCCACGACAGACCTACGAGCAGTACTTC. The chain joins TRBV11-2 to TRBJ2-7, with D perhaps matching TRBD1 (5 bases). Trimming left V 5 bases short and J 2 bases short, with 13 bases between. The CDR3 totals 14 residues. CDR1 is SGHAT and CDR2 is FQNNGV in the germline V gene.

This clonotype has at least ten counts. V gene TRBV6-5 combines with J gene TRBJ2-3; D may be TRBD1 or TRBD2 (5 bases each). The V end lost 8 bases, the J end lost 0 bases, and 12 bases lay between the germline ends. This CDR3 is built from 14 residues. Germline CDR1 is MNHEY and CDR2 is SVGAGI. The DNA of the CDR3 is TGTGCCAGCGGACGGGACCAGAGCACAGATACGCAGTATTTT. Protein sequence: CASGRDQSTDTQYF.

Only a few counts were recorded for this clonotype. This chain connects TRBV10-3 to TRBJ1-6; no firm D call. Trimming took off 4 bases at V and 9 bases at J, with 13 bases between the two ends. The CDR3 loop spans 14 amino acids. In germline, CDR1 is ENHRY, CDR2 SYGVKD. The CDR3 reads CAISVAGRSSPLHF. The CDR3, as DNA: TGTGCCATCAGTGTCGCAGGAAGAAGTTCACCCCTCCACTTT.

The sample holds many counts of this clonotype. The chain recombines TRBV4-3 with TRBJ2-7; TRBD1 is a possible D gene (6 bases). Per the germline V gene, CDR1 is LGHNA and CDR2 is YSLEER. V gave up 0 bases and J gave up 12 bases, with 15 bases separating them. This CDR3 spans 13 amino acids. The CDR3 DNA reads TGCGCCAGCAGCCAAGAAAGGGACACCGAACGGTACTTC. Amino acid sequence: CASSQERDTERYF.

This clonotype was counted between two and nine times. V and J are TRBV3-1 and TRBJ1-6; D gene unclear. The CDR3 is 13 residues long. The V gene lost 0 bases and the J gene lost 8 bases, with 5 bases spanning the gap. CDR1 is LGHDT and CDR2 is YNNKEL in the germline V gene (reference sequence). The CDR3 nucleotides read TGTGCCAGCAGCCAAGATGGGGATTCACCCCTCCACTTT. As protein: CASSQDGDSPLHF.

This clonotype was recorded many times. This sequence joins TRBV7-9 and TRBJ2-4; TRBD1 aligns across 7 bases. There are 17 residues in the CDR3. The ends lost 5 bases at V and 1 base at J; junction bases unmatched: 11. The germline V gene has CDR1 SEHNR and CDR2 FQNEAQ (reference sequence). This CDR3 reads CASSPLTGRVAKNIQYF. DNA for the CDR3: TGTGCCAGCAGCCCCTTGACAGGGCGTGTGGCCAAAAACATTCAGTACTTC.

This clonotype has a count of ten or more. The chain links TRBV7-2 to TRBJ1-1; no definite D call. Deletions cut 0 bases from V and 1 base from J, with 3 bases between. The length of the CDR3 is 13 residues. Germline V gene lookup returns CDR1 SGHTA and CDR2 FQGNSA. CDR3: CASSLAGNTEAFF. The CDR3 DNA follows: TGTGCCAGCAGCTTAGCCGGGAACACTGAAGCTTTCTTT.

This clonotype was seen many times. The CDR3 sequence is CAFPGTGKEKLFF. DNA for the CDR3: TGTGCCTTCCCCGGGACAGGGAAGGAAAAACTGTTTTTT. The chain recombines TRBV30 with TRBJ1-4; 9 positions match TRBD1. This CDR3 spans 13 amino acids. The V segment lost 7 bases and the J segment 8 bases; nucleotides outside the gene matches: 8. Germline assignment: CDR1 GTSNPN and CDR2 SVGIG (reference sequence).

The table lists this clonotype with a few counts. The chain links TRBV30 to TRBJ2-4; TRBD2 is a possible D gene (5 bases). Germline lookup yields CDR1 GTSNPN and CDR2 SVGIG (reference sequence). The length of the CDR3 is 13 residues. The ends were cut back, 7 bases at V and 2 bases at J, with 12 bases in the middle. The CDR3 DNA reads as TGTGCCTTCAGCCGGGATTCCAAAAACATTCAGTACTTC. Translation: CAFSRDSKNIQYF.

Only a few counts were recorded for this clonotype. This chain links TRBV11-2 with TRBJ2-1; tentatively, D is TRBD1 (6 bases). V lost 5 bases and J 4 bases, leaving 18 bases between the germline ends. The germline gives CDR1 SGHAT, CDR2 FQNNGV. The CDR3 loop spans 16 amino acids. DNA for the CDR3: TGTGCCAGCAGCAAAGGAACCGGACAGAGATACAATGAGCAGTTCTTC. It is translated as CASSKGTGQRYNEQFF.

Many counts were recorded for this clonotype. The chain combines TRBV18 with TRBJ1-6; D not resolved. CDR1 and CDR2 from the germline V gene are KGHSH and LQKENI. The CDR3 runs 13 residues. Trimming left V 6 bases short and J 6 bases short, with 9 bases between. The CDR3 is CASSGGGNSPLHF. As DNA, the CDR3 is TGTGCCAGCTCGGGCGGCGGTAATTCACCCCTCCACTTT.

This clonotype is labeled medium-sized. The chain recombines TRBV19 with TRBJ1-2, with TRBD1 as a possible D gene (5 bases). V was clipped by 1 base and J by 5 bases, with 8 bases between them. CDR1 is LNHDA, CDR2 SQIVND, per germline (reference sequence). This CDR3 is built from 13 residues. The CDR3 DNA reads TGTGCCAGTAGTATAGTCTGGGGGTATGGCTACACCTTC. Translated, it gives CASSIVWGYGYTF.

The chain couples TRBV5-6 to TRBJ2-5; tentative D call: TRBD1 (6 bases). CDR1 is SGHDT, CDR2 YYEEEE, per germline. V lost 4 bases and J lost 3, with 13 bases in between. This CDR3 spans 14 amino acids. This chain's CDR3 is CASSGNQGKETQYF. CDR3 DNA: TGTGCCAGCAGCGGTAACCAGGGGAAAGAGACCCAGTACTTC. The full variable domain, completed using reference TRBV5-6 and TRBJ2-5, is DAGVTQSPTHLIKTRGQQVTLRCSPKSGHDTVSWYQQALGQGPQFIFQYYEEEERQRGNFPDRFSGHQFPNYSSELNVNALLLGDSALYLCASSGNQGKETQYFGPGTRLLVL.

This clonotype was detected many times. The chain joins TRBV7-9 to TRBJ2-5, with TRBD2 identical over 10 bases. The V segment lost 6 bases and the J segment 5 bases; nucleotides outside the gene matches: 6. CDR3 length: 14 amino acids. Per the germline V gene, CDR1 is SEHNR and CDR2 is FQNEAQ (reference sequence). For the CDR3, the DNA is TGTGCCAGCAGTCCCAGCGGGGGGGCCGAGACCCAGTACTTC. It specifies CASSPSGGAETQYF.

The table lists this clonotype with many counts. The gene calls are TRBV11-2 and TRBJ1-1, with D unresolved. V shed 5 bases and J shed 10 bases, with 20 bases lying between them. This CDR3 contains 14 residues. CDR1 SGHAT and CDR2 FQNNGV come from the germline V gene. The CDR3 nucleotides are TGTGCCAGCAGCCCCCTGGAGCGTGGGAGTGGAGCTTTCTTT. This sequence encodes CASSPLERGSGAFF. Drawing the rest from reference TRBV11-2 and TRBJ1-1, the complete variable domain is EAGVAQSPRYKIIEKRQSVAFWCNPISGHATLYWYQQILGQGPKLLIQFQNNGVVDDSQLPKDRFSAERLKGVDSTLKIQPAKLEDSAVYLCASSPLERGSGAFFGQGTRLTVV.

This clonotype was seen a handful of times. This chain links TRBV18 with TRBJ2-7; D not certain. Per germline, CDR1 KGHSH and CDR2 LQKENI. With 6 bases removed from V and 6 bases from J, the gap between germline ends came to 18 bases. The length of the CDR3 is 14 residues. The DNA for the CDR3 is TGTGCCAGCTCTCCGTACGACCCTGTGGTCGAGCAGTACTTC. The encoded protein is CASSPYDPVVEQYF.

This clonotype showed up just a few times. The chain uses TRBV7-2 and TRBJ2-7; 9 positions match TRBD2. CDR1 is SGHTA, CDR2 FQGNSA, per germline. V dropped 6 bases and J dropped 4; count of bases not matched to a gene: 4. The CDR3 is 13 residues long. The chain's CDR3 is CASSTSGWYEQYF. Here the CDR3 DNA reads TGTGCCAGCAGTACTAGCGGGTGGTACGAGCAGTACTTC.

In this sample, this clonotype turned up many times. The V and J genes are TRBV6-5 and TRBJ2-3, with 7 bases aligning to TRBD1. The CDR3 loop spans 14 amino acids. Per germline, CDR1 MNHEY and CDR2 SVGAGI. J gave up 2 bases and V 5 bases, and 4 bases lay outside the gene matches. The CDR3 loop reads CASSRDSFTDTQYF. As DNA, the CDR3 is TGTGCCAGCAGTCGGGACAGTTTCACAGATACGCAGTATTTT.